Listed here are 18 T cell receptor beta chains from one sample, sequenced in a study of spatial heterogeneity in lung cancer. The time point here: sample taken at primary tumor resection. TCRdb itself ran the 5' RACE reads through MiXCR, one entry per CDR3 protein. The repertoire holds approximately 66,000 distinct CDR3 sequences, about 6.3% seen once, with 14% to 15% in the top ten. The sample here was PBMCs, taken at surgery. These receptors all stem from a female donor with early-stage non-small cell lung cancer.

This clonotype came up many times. CDR3 nucleotide sequence: TGTGCCAGCAGCTTAACCAAAAACATTCAGTACTTC. Amino acid sequence: CASSLTKNIQYF. V and J are TRBV7-2 and TRBJ2-4, with D hard to call. Per germline, CDR1 SGHTA and CDR2 FQGNSA. V was clipped by 2 bases and J by 2 bases, with 1 base between them. This CDR3 has 12 amino acids. Full variable domain (rest looked up from reference TRBV7-2 and TRBJ2-4): GAGVSQSPSNKVTEKGKDVELRCDPISGHTALYWYRQSLGQGLEFLIYFQGNSAPDKSGLPSDRFSAERTGGSVSTLTIQRTQQEDSAVYLCASSLTKNIQYFGAGTRLSVL.

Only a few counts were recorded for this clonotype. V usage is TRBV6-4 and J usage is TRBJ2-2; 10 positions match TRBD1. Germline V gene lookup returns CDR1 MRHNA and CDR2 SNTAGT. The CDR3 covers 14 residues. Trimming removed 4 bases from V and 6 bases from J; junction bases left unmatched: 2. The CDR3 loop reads CASSVTGGAGELFF. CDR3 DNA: TGTGCCAGCAGTGTGACAGGGGGCGCCGGGGAGCTGTTTTTT.

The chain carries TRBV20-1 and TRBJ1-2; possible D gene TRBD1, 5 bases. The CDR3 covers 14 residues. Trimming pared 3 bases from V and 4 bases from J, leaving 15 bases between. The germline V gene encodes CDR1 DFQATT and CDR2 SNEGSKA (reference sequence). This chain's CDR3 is CSASPPGGGYGYTF. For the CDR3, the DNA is TGCAGTGCTAGCCCCCCCGGGGGGGGCTATGGCTACACCTTC.

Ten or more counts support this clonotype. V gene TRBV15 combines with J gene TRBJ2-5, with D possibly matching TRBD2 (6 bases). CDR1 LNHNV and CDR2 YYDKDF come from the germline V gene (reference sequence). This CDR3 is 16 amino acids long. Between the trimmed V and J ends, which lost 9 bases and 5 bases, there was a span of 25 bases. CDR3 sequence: CATSSQRGGDEETQYF. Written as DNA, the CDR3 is TGTGCCACTTCATCTCAGCGAGGAGGGGACGAGGAGACCCAGTACTTC.

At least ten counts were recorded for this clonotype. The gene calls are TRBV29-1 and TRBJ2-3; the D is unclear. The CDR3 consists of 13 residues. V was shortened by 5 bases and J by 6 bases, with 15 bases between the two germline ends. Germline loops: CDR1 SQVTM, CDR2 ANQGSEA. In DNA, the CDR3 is TGCAGCGTTCTCGGCCAGGAGAGGGATACGCAGTATTTT. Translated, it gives CSVLGQERDTQYF.

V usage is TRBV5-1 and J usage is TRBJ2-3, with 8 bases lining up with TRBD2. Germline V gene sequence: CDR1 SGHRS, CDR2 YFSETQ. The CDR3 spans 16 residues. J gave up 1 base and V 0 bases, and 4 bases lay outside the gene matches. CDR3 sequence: CASSLGVGRGTDTQYF. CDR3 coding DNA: TGCGCCAGCAGCTTGGGCGTCGGGAGGGGCACAGATACGCAGTATTTT.

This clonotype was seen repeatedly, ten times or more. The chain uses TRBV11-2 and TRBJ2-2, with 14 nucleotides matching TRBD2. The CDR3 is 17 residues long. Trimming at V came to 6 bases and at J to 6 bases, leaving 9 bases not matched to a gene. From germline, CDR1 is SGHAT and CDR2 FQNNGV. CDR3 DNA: TGTGCCAGCAGTGCGTTGGGACTAGCGGGAGTTTCCGGGGAGCTGTTTTTT. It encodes CASSALGLAGVSGELFF. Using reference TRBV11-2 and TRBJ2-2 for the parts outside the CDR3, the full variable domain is EAGVAQSPRYKIIEKRQSVAFWCNPISGHATLYWYQQILGQGPKLLIQFQNNGVVDDSQLPKDRFSAERLKGVDSTLKIQPAKLEDSAVYLCASSALGLAGVSGELFFGEGSRLTVL.

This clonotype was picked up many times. The CDR3 DNA is TGCGCCAGCAGCCCAGGGATTTCCACAGATACGCAGTATTTT. As protein: CASSPGISTDTQYF. The chain carries TRBV5-1 and TRBJ2-3; TRBD1 might be the D (5 bases). Germline loops: CDR1 SGHRS, CDR2 YFSETQ. Trimming removed 4 bases from V and 2 bases from J, with 11 bases in between. There are 14 residues in the CDR3. The full variable domain, completed using reference TRBV5-1 and TRBJ2-3, is KAGVTQTPRYLIKTRGQQVTLSCSPISGHRSVSWYQQTPGQGLQFLFEYFSETQRNKGNFPGRFSGRQFSNSRSEMNVSTLELGDSALYLCASSPGISTDTQYFGPGTRLTVL.

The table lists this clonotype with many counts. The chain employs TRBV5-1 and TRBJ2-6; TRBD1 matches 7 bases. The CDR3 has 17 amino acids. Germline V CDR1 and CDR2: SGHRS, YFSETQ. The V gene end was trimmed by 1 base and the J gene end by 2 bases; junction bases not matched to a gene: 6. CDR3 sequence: CASSLFTGEAGANVLTF. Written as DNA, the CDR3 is TGCGCCAGCAGCTTGTTTACAGGGGAAGCTGGGGCCAACGTCCTGACTTTC.

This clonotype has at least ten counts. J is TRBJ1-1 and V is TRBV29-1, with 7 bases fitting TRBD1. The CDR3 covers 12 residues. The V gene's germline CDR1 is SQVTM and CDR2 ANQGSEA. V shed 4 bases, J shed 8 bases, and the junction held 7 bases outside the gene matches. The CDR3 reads CSVGGDSSEAFF. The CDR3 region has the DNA TGCAGCGTTGGTGGGGACAGCTCAGAAGCTTTCTTT.

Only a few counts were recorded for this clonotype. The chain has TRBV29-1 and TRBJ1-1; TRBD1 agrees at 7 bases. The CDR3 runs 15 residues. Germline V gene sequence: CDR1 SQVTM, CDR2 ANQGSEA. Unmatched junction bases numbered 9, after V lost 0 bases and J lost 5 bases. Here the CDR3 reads CSVEDPRGTETEAFF. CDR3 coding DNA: TGCAGCGTTGAAGACCCTCGAGGGACAGAGACTGAAGCTTTCTTT.

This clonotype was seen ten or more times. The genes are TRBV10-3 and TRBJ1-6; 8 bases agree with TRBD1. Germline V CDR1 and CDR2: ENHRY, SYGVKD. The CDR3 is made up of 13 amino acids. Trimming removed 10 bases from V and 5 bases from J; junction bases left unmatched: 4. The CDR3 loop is CATTGVDNSPLHF. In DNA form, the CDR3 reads TGTGCCACGACAGGGGTCGATAATTCACCCCTCCACTTT.

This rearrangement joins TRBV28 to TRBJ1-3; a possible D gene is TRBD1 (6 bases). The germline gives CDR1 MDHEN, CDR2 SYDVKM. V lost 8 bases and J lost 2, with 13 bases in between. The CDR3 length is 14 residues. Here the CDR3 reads CASFISGAGNTIYF. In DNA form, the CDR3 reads TGTGCCAGCTTTATCTCAGGGGCTGGAAACACCATATATTTT. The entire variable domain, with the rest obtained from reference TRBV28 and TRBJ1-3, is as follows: DVKVTQSSRYLVKRTGEKVFLECVQDMDHENMFWYRQDPGLGLRLIYFSYDVKMKEKGDIPEGYSVSREKKERFSLILESASTNQTSMYLCASFISGAGNTIYFGEGSWLTVV.

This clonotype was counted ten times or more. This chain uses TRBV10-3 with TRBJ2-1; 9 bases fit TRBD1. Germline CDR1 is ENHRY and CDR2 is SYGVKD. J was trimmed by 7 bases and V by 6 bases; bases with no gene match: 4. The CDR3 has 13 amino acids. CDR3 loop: CAISRGQGNEQFF. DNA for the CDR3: TGTGCCATCAGCCGGGGACAGGGAAATGAGCAGTTCTTC.

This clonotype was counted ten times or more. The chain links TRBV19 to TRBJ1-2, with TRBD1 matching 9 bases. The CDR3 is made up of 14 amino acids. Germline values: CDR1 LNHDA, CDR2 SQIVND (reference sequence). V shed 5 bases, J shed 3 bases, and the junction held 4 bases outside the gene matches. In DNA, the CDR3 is TGTGCCAGTAGTCTCAGGGACAGGGACTATGGCTACACCTTC. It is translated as CASSLRDRDYGYTF.

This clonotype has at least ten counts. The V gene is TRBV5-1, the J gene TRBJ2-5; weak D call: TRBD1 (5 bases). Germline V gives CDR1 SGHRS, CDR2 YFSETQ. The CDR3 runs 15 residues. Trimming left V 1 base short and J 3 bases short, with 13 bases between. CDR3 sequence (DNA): TGCGCCAGCAGCTTGACAGGACGGAATAAAGAGACCCAGTACTTC. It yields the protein CASSLTGRNKETQYF.

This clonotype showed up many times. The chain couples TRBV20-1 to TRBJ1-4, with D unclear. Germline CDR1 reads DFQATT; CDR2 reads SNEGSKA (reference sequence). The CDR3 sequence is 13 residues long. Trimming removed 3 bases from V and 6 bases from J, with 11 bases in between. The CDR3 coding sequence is TGCAGTGCTAGGGCCGGGGAGCATGAAAAACTGTTTTTT. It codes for CSARAGEHEKLFF.

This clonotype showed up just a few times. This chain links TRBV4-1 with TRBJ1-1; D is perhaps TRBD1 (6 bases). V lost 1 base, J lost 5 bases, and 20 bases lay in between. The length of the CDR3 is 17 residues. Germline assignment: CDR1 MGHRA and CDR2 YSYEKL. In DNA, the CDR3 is TGCGCCAGCAGCCAAGGAGGGACACTACGGGGTGGAACTGAAGCTTTCTTT. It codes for CASSQGGTLRGGTEAFF.